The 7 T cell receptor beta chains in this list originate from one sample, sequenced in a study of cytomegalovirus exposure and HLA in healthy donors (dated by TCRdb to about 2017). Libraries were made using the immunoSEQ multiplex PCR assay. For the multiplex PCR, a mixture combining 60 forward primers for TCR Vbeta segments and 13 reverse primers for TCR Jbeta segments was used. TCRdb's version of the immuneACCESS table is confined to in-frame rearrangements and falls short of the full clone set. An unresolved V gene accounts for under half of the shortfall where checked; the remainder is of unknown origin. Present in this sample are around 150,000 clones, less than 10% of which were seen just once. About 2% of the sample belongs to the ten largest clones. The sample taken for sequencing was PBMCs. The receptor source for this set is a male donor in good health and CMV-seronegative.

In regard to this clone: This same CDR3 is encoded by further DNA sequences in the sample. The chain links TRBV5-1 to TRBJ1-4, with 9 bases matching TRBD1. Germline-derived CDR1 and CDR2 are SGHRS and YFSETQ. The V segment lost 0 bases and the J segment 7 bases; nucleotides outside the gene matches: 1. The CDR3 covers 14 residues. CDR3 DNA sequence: TGCGCCAGCAGCTTGGACAGGGGGCGTGAAAAACTGTTTTTT. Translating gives CASSLDRGREKLFF.

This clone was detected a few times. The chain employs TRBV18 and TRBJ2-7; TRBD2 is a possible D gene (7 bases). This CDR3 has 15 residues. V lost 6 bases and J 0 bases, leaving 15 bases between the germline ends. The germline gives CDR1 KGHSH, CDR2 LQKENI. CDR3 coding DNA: TGTGCCAGCTCCTACTGGGGGGGCTCCTCCTACGAGCAGTACTTC. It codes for CASSYWGGSSYEQYF.

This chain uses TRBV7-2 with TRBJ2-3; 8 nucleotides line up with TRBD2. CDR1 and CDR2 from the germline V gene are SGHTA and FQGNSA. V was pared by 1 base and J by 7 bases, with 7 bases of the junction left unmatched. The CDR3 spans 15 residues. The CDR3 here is CASSLEVAGGHTQYF. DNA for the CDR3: TGTGCCAGCAGCTTAGAGGTGGCGGGAGGACATACGCAGTATTTT. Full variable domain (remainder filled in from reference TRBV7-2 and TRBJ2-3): GAGVSQSPSNKVTEKGKDVELRCDPISGHTALYWYRQSLGQGLEFLIYFQGNSAPDKSGLPSDRFSAERTGGSVSTLTIQRTQQEDSAVYLCASSLEVAGGHTQYFGPGTRLTVL.

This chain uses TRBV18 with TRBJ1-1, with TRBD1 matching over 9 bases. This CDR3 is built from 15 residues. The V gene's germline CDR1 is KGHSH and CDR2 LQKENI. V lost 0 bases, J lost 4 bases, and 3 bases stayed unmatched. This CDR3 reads CASSPPGQGFTEAFF. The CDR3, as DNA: TGTGCCAGCTCACCACCAGGACAGGGGTTCACTGAAGCTTTCTTT.

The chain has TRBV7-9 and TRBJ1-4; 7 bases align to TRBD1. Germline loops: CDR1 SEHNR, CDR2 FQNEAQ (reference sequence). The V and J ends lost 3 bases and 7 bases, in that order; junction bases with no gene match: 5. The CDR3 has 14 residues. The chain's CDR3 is CASSLTGMTEKLFF. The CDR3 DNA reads TGTGCCAGCAGCTTGACAGGGATGACTGAAAAACTGTTTTTT.

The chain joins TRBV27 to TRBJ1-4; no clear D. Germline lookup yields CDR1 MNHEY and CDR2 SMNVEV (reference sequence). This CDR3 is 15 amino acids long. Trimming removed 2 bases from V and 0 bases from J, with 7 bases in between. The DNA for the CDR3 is TGTGCCAGCAGTTTAATGGCCGCAACTAATGAAAAACTGTTTTTT. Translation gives CASSLMAATNEKLFF.

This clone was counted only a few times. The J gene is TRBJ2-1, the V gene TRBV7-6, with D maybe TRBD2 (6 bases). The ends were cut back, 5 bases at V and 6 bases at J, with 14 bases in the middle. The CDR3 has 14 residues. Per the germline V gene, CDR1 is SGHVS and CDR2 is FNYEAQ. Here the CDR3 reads CASSPRSSGNEQFF. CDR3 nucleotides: TGTGCCAGCAGCCCCCGGAGTAGCGGCAATGAGCAGTTCTTC.